This T cell receptor beta chain appears in the sequencing data of a study of a mutant IDH1 vaccine in newly diagnosed glioma. Looking at the study overall: Vaccination was launched 4-6 weeks after radiotherapy alone, or with temozolomide cycles. Sex among treated patients split approximately 62% male, around 40% female; mean age was approximately 40 years. Those enrolled had earlier been treated with radiotherapy, temozolomide, or both, mostly both. Study outcomes and limitations: Vaccine-induced responses were seen in less than 95% of patients, spanning several MHC alleles.

Assay: immunoSEQ multiplex PCR; the TCRdb copy retains only in-frame clones and omits some. Of 40,000 or so clones listed, 84% are singletons. This CDR3 region has 14 residues. Germline loops: CDR1 SGHTA, CDR2 FQGNSA. Time point noted: week 11, during vaccination. Vaccinated patients received 300 ug of mutant IDH1 20-mer peptide per dose, with topical imiquimod. A word on this clone: Its target is not known. The junction and the germline gene differ at one end; a read error may be behind it.

This material consisted of PBMCs, taken from a glioma patient whose treatment included an IDH1 peptide vaccine. This chain connects TRBV7-2 to TRBJ2-1; 9 nucleotides line up with TRBD2. This clonotype originated in a man between 40 and 49 years old with glioma. CDR3 loop: CASRLAGEVNEQFF. The CDR3 nucleotides are TGTGCCAGCAGATTAGCGGGAGAAGTGAATGAGCAGTTCTTC.